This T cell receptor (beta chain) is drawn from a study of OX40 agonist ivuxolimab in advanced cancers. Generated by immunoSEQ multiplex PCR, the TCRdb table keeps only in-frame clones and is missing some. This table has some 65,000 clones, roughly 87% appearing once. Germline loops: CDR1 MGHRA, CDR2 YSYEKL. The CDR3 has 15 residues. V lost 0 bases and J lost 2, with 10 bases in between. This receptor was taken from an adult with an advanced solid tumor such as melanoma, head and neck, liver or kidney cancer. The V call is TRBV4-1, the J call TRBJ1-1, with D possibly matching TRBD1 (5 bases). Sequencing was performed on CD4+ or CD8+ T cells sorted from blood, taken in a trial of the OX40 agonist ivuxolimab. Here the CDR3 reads CASSQDRGVNTEAFF. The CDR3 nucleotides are TGCGCCAGCAGCCAAGATCGGGGGGTCAACACTGAAGCTTTCTTT.